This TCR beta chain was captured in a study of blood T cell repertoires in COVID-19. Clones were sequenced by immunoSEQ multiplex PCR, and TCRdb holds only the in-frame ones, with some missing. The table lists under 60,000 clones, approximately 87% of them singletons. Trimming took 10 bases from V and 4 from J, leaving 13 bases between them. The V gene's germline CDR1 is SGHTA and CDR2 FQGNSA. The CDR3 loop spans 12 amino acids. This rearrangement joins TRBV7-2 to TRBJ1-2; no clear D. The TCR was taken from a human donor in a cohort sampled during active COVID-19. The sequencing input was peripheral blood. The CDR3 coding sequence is TGTGCCAACCGGGTTTTGGGCTATGGCTACACCTTC. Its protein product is CANRVLGYGYTF.